This TCR beta chain appears in the sequencing data of a study of control samples from healthy donors and cancer patients. Assay used: immunoSEQ multiplex PCR; TCRdb lists only in-frame clones, some missing. There are roughly 200,000 clones in the sample; just under 95% occur only once, and about 1.6% lies in the top ten. The sequenced sample was blood. This clonotype was obtained from a man between 18 and 29 years old in good health.

The CDR3 reads CASMDTLGYGYTF. The CDR3 nucleotides are TGTGCCAGCATGGACACTTTGGGGTATGGCTACACCTTC. This chain links TRBV10-3 with TRBJ1-2, with D possibly TRBD1 on 5 matching bases. Looked up from germline, CDR1 is ENHRY and CDR2 is SYGVKD. There are 13 residues in the CDR3. Trimming cost V 10 bases and J 5 bases, with 17 bases left between them.